These T cell receptor beta chains were read from a single sample in a study of tumor-infiltrating lymphocytes in primary liver carcinoma. From the multiplex PCR reads, TCRdb called clonotypes with MiXCR, one entry per CDR3 protein. The sample gives hundreds of thousands of distinct CDR3 sequences, about 50% of which show up once; about a sixth is in the top ten. Sequencing was carried out using peripheral blood. All receptors derive from a woman aged 30 to 39 with primary liver carcinoma and hepatitis B virus infection. The CDR3 runs from the conserved cysteine through the conserved F or W. Fields, in order: D gene, clone size, J gene, V gene, CDR3 DNA, CDR3 protein. A D gene is named only where the DNA matches it firmly. Rows give clone size only sometimes, using once, few, many, or a class for an expanded clone.

>NA|many|TRBJ2-7|TRBV29-1
TGCAGCGTTGAAACTCGGTTATTCTCTCACGAGCAGTACTTC
CSVETRLFSHEQYF
>NA|NA|TRBJ2-1|TRBV5-5
TGTGCCAGCAGCTTGGATATGAACCATGAGCAGTTCTTC
CASSLDMNHEQFF
>NA|NA|TRBJ2-1|TRBV24-1
TGTGCCACCAGTGACCCCGGGGTCGACAATGAGCAGTTCTTC
CATSDPGVDNEQFF
>TRBD1|few|TRBJ1-4|TRBV6-6
TGTGCCAGCTGCAGGGGGATTAATGAAAAACTGTTTTTT
CASCRGINEKLFF
>NA|few|TRBJ1-5|TRBV28
TGTGCCAGCAGGGTAGAGGATCAGCCCCAGCATTTT
CASRVEDQPQHF
>NA|once|TRBJ2-3|TRBV12-5
TGTGGTAGTGGTTTGTCTTGGTTCACAGATACGCAGTATTTT
CGSGLSWFTDTQYF
>NA|NA|TRBJ2-7|TRBV5-6
TGTGCCAGCAACTTGGGACCGGGATTCGAGCAGTACTTC
CASNLGPGFEQYF
>NA|once|TRBJ2-3|TRBV29-1
TGCATCGTCGGGACAAGCATCAGAGATACGCAGTATTTT
CIVGTSIRDTQYF
>NA|few|TRBJ2-1|TRBV6-1
TGTGCCATCACAGACCGAGCCTCCTACAATGAGCAGTTCTTC
CAITDRASYNEQFF
>NA|NA|TRBJ2-5|TRBV7-8
TGTGCCAGCAGCTTATGGCAGAGCCGCCAAGAGACCCAGTACTTC
CASSLWQSRQETQYF
>TRBD1|NA|TRBJ2-7|TRBV6-5
TGTGCCAGCAGTTCCTGGGACAGCTACTCCTACAAGCAGTACTTC
CASSSWDSYSYKQYF
>TRBD2|many|TRBJ2-7|TRBV7-9
TGTGCCAGCAGCCGTACTAGCGGGAGACGGTCCTCCTACGAGCAGTACTTC
CASSRTSGRRSSYEQYF
>NA|NA|TRBJ1-2|TRBV6-5
TGTGCCAGCAATTACGGTCGTGGGGCTAACTATGGCTACACCTTC
CASNYGRGANYGYTF
>NA|NA|TRBJ2-7|TRBV7-9
TGTGCCAGCAACCTATACAGGGATCCCTACGAGCAGTACTTC
CASNLYRDPYEQYF
>NA|many|TRBJ2-2|TRBV12-3/TRBV12-4
TGTGCCAGCAGTCCCAGGAGGGGGACGGTCGGGGAGCTGTTTTTT
CASSPRRGTVGELFF
>TRBD2|NA|TRBJ2-7|TRBV6-6
TGTGTCAGCAGTTCACACGGGTCGGGGGGGGAGCAGTACTTC
CVSSSHGSGGEQYF
>NA|NA|TRBJ1-2|TRBV6-6
TGTGCGAGCAGTCGTGGAATGGACACTCAGTATGGCTACACCTTC
CASSRGMDTQYGYTF
>NA|once|TRBJ2-1|TRBV6-5
TGTGCCAGCAGTTACAGATGTGGGAATGAGCAGTTCTTC
CASSYRCGNEQFF
>NA|NA|TRBJ2-3|TRBV6-2/TRBV6-3
TGTGCCAGCAGTGCACTAGGAGCAGATACGCAGTATTTT
CASSALGADTQYF
>NA|NA|TRBJ2-7|TRBV11-2
TGTGCCAGCAGCTTACATGTGTACGGGCAGTACTTC
CASSLHVYGQYF
>TRBD2|NA|TRBJ2-1|TRBV7-8
TGTGCCAGCAGCTTAAGACTAGCGGGAGGGTCCCCCTACAATGGGCAGTTCTTC
CASSLRLAGGSPYNGQFF
>NA|NA|TRBJ2-4|TRBV28
TGTGCCAGCAGTGCTCAAATCGGGGGGCTGGACAAAAACATTCAGTACTTC
CASSAQIGGLDKNIQYF
>TRBD2|many|TRBJ2-7|TRBV4-1
TGCGCCAGCAGCCTCGGGACTAGCGGGAGCTACGAGCAGTACTTC
CASSLGTSGSYEQYF
>NA|many|TRBJ1-5|TRBV4-3
TGCGCCAGCAGCCAAGATTACAGGGCAGGCCAGCCCCAGCATTTT
CASSQDYRAGQPQHF
>TRBD2|NA|TRBJ2-3|TRBV19
TGTGCCAGTAGTATCAGCGGGAGGGACCCTTATTTT
CASSISGRDPYF
>TRBD2|once|TRBJ2-1|TRBV14
TGTGCCAGCAGCCAACATAGCGGGAGGGCCCGCAATGAGCGGTTCTTC
CASSQHSGRARNERFF
>TRBD2|few|TRBJ2-3|TRBV29-1
TGCAGCGTTGCAATGGGACTAGCGGACAGAGGTACGCAGTATTTT
CSVAMGLADRGTQYF
>NA|NA|TRBJ2-7|TRBV12-3/TRBV12-4
TGTGCCATCAGTTCGTCGGGATACGAGCAGTACTTC
CAISSSGYEQYF
>TRBD1|NA|TRBJ2-1|TRBV6-2/TRBV6-3
TGTGCCAGCAGTTGGGACAGGGTATACAATGAGCAGTTCTTC
CASSWDRVYNEQFF
>NA|NA|TRBJ2-3|TRBV6-5
TGTGCCAGCAGCCCCGTTTGGGGTGGCACAGATACGCAGTATTTT
CASSPVWGGTDTQYF
>NA|many|TRBJ2-5|TRBV11-2
TGTGCCAGCAGCTTAGTGGGCCGCAGGGTTCAGGAGACCCAGTACTTC
CASSLVGRRVQETQYF
>NA|NA|TRBJ2-1|TRBV29-1
TGCAGCGCTGCGGGTGTTCTGTCCTACAATGAGCAGTTCTTC
CSAAGVLSYNEQFF
>NA|NA|TRBJ2-1|TRBV7-8
TGTGCCATCAGCACATACTATACCGGGACTGGGGACAATGAGCAGTTCTTC
CAISTYYTGTGDNEQFF
>NA|many|TRBJ2-7|TRBV6-2/TRBV6-3
TGTGCCAGCTCATTGGAGGGCTACGAGCAGTACTTC
CASSLEGYEQYF
>NA|few|TRBJ2-7|TRBV6-5
TGTGCCAGCAGTTACGAGGGAGCGAGGGGTCGGGGCGAGCAGTACTTC
CASSYEGARGRGEQYF
>TRBD2|many|TRBJ2-2|TRBV11-2
TGTGCCAGCAGCTCGTCTAGCGGGGGAAACACCGGGGAGCTGTTTTTT
CASSSSSGGNTGELFF
>TRBD1|NA|TRBJ2-1|TRBV6-2/TRBV6-3
TGTGCCAGCCTCCGGGACAGGGCTTCGAATGAGCAGTTCTTC
CASLRDRASNEQFF
>NA|many|TRBJ1-5|TRBV12-3/TRBV12-4
TGTGCCAGCAGTTTATCGAGGAGCTTCAATCAGCCCCAGCATTTT
CASSLSRSFNQPQHF
>NA|NA|TRBJ2-7|TRBV11-2
TGTGCCAACAGCTCGGAAGAGCAGTACTTC
CANSSEEQYF
>NA|NA|TRBJ2-7|TRBV7-8
TGTGCCAGCCGATCCGACAACGGTCCCTACAAGCAGTACTTC
CASRSDNGPYKQYF
>NA|many|TRBJ1-1|TRBV12-3/TRBV12-4
TGTGCCAGCCAACGCCGGGGGGCTTCGAACACTGAAGCTTTCTTT
CASQRRGASNTEAFF
>TRBD1|NA|TRBJ2-1|TRBV6-5
TGTGCCAGCCGTCGAGACAGGGGTAATGACCAGTTCTTC
CASRRDRGNDQFF
>NA|NA|TRBJ1-1|TRBV5-6
TGTGCCAGCAGGCTACAGGGTTCCGCCACTGAAGCTTTCTTT
CASRLQGSATEAFF
>TRBD2|NA|TRBJ2-7|TRBV7-9
TGTGCCAGCAGCGCTCCGGGGCAAAGCGGGAGGCTCTACGAGCAGTACTTC
CASSAPGQSGRLYEQYF
>NA|NA|TRBJ2-2|TRBV11-2
TGTGCCAGCAGCTCACCCCTAGGGACAAAGAACAGCGGGGAGCTGTTTTTT
CASSSPLGTKNSGELFF
>TRBD1|once|TRBJ2-7|TRBV5-1
TGCGCCAGCGACTCGCACCCGGGACAGGGCGCCTACGAGCAGTACTTC
CASDSHPGQGAYEQYF